This is a list of T cell receptor beta chains from one sample in a study of control samples from healthy donors and cancer patients. Repertoires were generated with immunoSEQ multiplex PCR, while TCRdb's copy carries only in-frame clones and drops some. The table has fewer than 150,000 clones, less than 95% seen once. The sample consisted of blood. The receptors were gathered from a man younger than 30 in good health. The CDR3 runs from the conserved cysteine through the conserved F or W.

CDR3 protein | V gene
CASSLWGRGSNYGYTF | TRBV5-1
CASSMNNVFRGSETQYF | TRBV6-8
CATMDRGPHEQYF | TRBV10-3
CASSSGSGATNEKLFF | TRBV5-1
CASSEPPNQPQHF | TRBV2
CASSAGPHPNTYEQYF | TRBV5-6
CASRDRDTDTQYF | TRBV6-6
CASSLDQGFDSPLHF | TRBV5-4
CASSPGVIYEQYF | TRBV12-3/TRBV12-4
CASSLGVNTEAFF | TRBV11-2
CASSRLATNEQFF | TRBV6-5
CATSREGDGSNQPQHF | TRBV15